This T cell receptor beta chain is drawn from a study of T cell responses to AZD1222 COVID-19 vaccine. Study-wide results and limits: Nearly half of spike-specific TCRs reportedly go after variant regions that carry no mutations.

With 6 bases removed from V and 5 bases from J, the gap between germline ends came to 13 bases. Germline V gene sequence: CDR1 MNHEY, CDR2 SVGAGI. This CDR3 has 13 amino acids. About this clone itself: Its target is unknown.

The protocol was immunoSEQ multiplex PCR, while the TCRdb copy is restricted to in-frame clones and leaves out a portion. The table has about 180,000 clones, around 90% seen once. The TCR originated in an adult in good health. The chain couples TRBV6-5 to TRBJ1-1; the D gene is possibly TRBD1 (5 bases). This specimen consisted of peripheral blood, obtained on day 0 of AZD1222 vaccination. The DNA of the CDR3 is TGTGCCAGCAGGCCCCTCGGGGGAACTGAAGCTTTCTTT. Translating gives CASRPLGGTEAFF.